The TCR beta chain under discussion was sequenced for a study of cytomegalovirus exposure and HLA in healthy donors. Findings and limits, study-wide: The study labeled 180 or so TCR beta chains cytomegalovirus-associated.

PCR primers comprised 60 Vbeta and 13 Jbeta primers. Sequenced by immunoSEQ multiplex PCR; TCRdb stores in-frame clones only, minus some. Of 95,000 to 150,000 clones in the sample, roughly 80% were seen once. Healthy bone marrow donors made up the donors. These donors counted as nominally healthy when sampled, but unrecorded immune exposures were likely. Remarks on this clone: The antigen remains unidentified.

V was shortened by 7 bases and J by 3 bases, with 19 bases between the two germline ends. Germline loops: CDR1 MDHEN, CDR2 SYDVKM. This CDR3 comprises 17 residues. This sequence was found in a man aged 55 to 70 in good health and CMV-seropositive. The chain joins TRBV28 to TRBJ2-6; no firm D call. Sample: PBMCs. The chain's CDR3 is CASISPGSRLGANVLTF. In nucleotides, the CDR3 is TGTGCCAGCATCTCTCCGGGTTCCCGGCTTGGGGCCAACGTCCTGACTTTC.